The clone carrying this T cell receptor (beta chain) was detected only once. Germline V gene lookup returns CDR1 MNHEY and CDR2 SVGAGI. CDR3 length: 16 residues. V lost 0 bases, J lost 0 bases, and 10 bases lay in between. Some clones are missing from TCRdb's copy, which holds only in-frame ones; the method was immunoSEQ multiplex PCR. The repertoire has hundreds of thousands of clones, 97% of them found once; the top ten carry less than 0.065%. The sample is drawn from a study of shared clonotypes between healthy human individuals. The sequenced material came from naive CD4+ T cells sorted from blood. The subset here: CD45RA+ positively selected. This chain uses TRBV6-5 with TRBJ2-3, with D maybe TRBD2 (6 bases). The TCR originated in a woman in her 30s in good health. Here the CDR3 DNA reads TGTGCCAGCAGTTACTCCAAAAGCGGGAGCACAGATACGCAGTATTTT. This translates into CASSYSKSGSTDTQYF.